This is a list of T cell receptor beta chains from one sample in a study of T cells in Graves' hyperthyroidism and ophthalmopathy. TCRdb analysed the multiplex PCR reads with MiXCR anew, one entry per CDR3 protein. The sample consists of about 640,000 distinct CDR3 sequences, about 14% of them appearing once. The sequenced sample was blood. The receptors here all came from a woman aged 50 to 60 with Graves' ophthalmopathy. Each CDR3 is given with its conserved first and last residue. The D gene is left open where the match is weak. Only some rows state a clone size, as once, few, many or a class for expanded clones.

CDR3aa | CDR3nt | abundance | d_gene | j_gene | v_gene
CASSQEGRDRNYEQYF | TGCGCCAGCAGCCAAGAAGGCAGGGACAGAAACTACGAGCAGTACTTC | once | TRBD1 | TRBJ2-7 | TRBV4-1
CASRITSGNEQFF | TGTGCCAGCAGGATAACTAGCGGTAATGAGCAGTTCTTC | many | TRBD2 | TRBJ2-1 | TRBV11-3
CASSTRQGENTGELFF | TGCGCCAGCAGCACTCGACAGGGAGAGAACACCGGGGAGCTGTTTTTT | many | TRBD1 | TRBJ2-2 | TRBV5-1
CASSYSLAAWRGGYTF | TGTGCCAGCAGTTACTCTCTTGCGGCCTGGAGGGGTGGCTACACCTTC | many | NA | TRBJ1-2 | TRBV6-5
CASTQGNQPQHF | TGTGCCAGCACCCAGGGGAACCAGCCCCAGCATTTT | many | NA | TRBJ1-5 | TRBV28
CASSFMGLAFYEQYF | TGTGCCAGCAGCTTTATGGGACTAGCTTTCTACGAGCAGTACTTC | many | TRBD2 | TRBJ2-7 | TRBV7-4
CASTLEGLANTGELFF | TGTGCCAGCACCCTCGAGGGACTCGCAAACACCGGGGAGCTGTTTTTT | many | NA | TRBJ2-2 | TRBV6-6
CASSERLSGRGTDTQYF | TGTGCCAGCAGCGAGCGATTAAGCGGGAGGGGCACAGATACGCAGTATTTT | few | TRBD2 | TRBJ2-3 | TRBV9
CASSSSGGKETQYF | TGCGCCAGCAGCTCCTCGGGGGGAAAAGAGACCCAGTACTTC | many | TRBD2 | TRBJ2-5 | TRBV5-1
CSVFPSSYNEQFF | TGCAGCGTATTTCCTTCCTCCTACAATGAGCAGTTCTTC | few | NA | TRBJ2-1 | TRBV29-1
CASSDTAYEQYF | TGTGCCAGCAGTGATACGGCCTACGAGCAGTACTTC | few | NA | TRBJ2-7 | TRBV25-1
CASSYEDSSFTGELFF | TGTGCCAGCAGTTACGAGGACTCTTCTTTCACCGGGGAGCTGTTTTTT | NA | NA | TRBJ2-2 | TRBV6-9